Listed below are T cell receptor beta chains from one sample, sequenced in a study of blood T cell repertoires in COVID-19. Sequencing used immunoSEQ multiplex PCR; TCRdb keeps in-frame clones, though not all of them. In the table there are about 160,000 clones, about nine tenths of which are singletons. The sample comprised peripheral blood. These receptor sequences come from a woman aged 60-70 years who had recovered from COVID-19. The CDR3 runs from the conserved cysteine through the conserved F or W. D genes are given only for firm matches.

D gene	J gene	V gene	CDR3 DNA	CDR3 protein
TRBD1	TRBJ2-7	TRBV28	TGTGCCAGCGTGACAGGGAGCTCCTACGAGCAGTACTTC	CASVTGSSYEQYF
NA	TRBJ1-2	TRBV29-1	TGCAGCGTTGGTGACAGATTATATGGCTACACCTTC	CSVGDRLYGYTF
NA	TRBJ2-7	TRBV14	TGTGCCAGCAGCGAACACGGTTTGGGGGGGCAGTACTTC	CASSEHGLGGQYF
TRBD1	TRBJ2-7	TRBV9	TGTGCCAGCAGCGAAAAGACAGGGGATGTCTACGAGCAGTACTTC	CASSEKTGDVYEQYF
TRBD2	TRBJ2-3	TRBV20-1	TGCAGTGCTAGTAGCGGGGGGGCGAAAGATACGCAGTATTTT	CSASSGGAKDTQYF
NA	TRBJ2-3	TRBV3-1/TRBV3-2	TGTGCCAGCAGCCAAATGGGGGCGGATACGCAGTATTTT	CASSQMGADTQYF
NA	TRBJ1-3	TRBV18	TGTGCCAGCGCGGGGACGGACTCTGGAAACACCATATATTTT	CASAGTDSGNTIYF
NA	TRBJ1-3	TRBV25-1	TGTGCCAGCAGTGGGCAGGGGAACCTTCACACCATATATTTT	CASSGQGNLHTIYF
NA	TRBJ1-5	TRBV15	TGTGCCACCAGCCGGGGGGCCTCGGGGCTAAGCAATCAGCCCCAGCATTTT	CATSRGASGLSNQPQHF
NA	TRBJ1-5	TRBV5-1	TGCGCCAGCAGCTTCGGTGTTGGCAATCAGCCCCAGCATTTT	CASSFGVGNQPQHF
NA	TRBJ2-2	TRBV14	TGTGCCAGCAGCCCCCCAGGGGTTAACACCGGGGAGCTGTTTTTT	CASSPPGVNTGELFF
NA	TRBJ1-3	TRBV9	TGTGCCAGCAGGGAGACAGAGAACTCTGGAAACACCATATATTTT	CASRETENSGNTIYF
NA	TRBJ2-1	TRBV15	TGTGCCACCAGCAGAGAGTTTGTTACAGGGAATGAGCAGTTCTTC	CATSREFVTGNEQFF
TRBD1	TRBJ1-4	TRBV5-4	TGTGCCAGCTTGCGGACAGGGGGAACGGGCGAAAAACTGTTTTTT	CASLRTGGTGEKLFF
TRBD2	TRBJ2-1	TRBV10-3	TGTGCCATCAGTGAGTCCCCGGGGGGAACTTACAATGAGCAGTTCTTC	CAISESPGGTYNEQFF
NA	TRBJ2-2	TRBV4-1	TGCGCCAGCAGCCAAGAGATGACTAGTCAGTTCGGCGGGGAGCTGTTTTTT	CASSQEMTSQFGGELFF
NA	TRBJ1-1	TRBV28	TGTGCCAGCAGTTTGAATGGGGGCAGGAACACTGAAGCTTTCTTT	CASSLNGGRNTEAFF
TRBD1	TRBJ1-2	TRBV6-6	TGTGCCAGCAGGGAGGGACAGGTCTATGGCTACACCTTC	CASREGQVYGYTF
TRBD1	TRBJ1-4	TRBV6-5	TGTGCCAGCCGGGATAGGACAGGGGCAGGAAAACTGTTTTTT	CASRDRTGAGKLFF
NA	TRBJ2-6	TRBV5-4	TGTGCCAGCAGCTCTCTAACCTCTGGGGCCAACGTCCTGACTTTC	CASSSLTSGANVLTF